The 15 T cell receptor beta chains below all came from one sample that was sequenced in a study of multiple sclerosis patients with progressive multifocal leukoencephalopathy (dated by TCRdb to between 2018 and 2021). The library was produced with the immunoSEQ multiplex PCR assay. The immuneACCESS repertoire file appears here via TCRdb, limited to in-frame rearrangements. These files lack a portion of the clones; in checked studies, under half of the deficit traces to unresolved V genes, and the cause of the others is not known. The sample includes tens of thousands of clones, with approximately 89% observed a single time. Roughly 1.6% of the sample is held by the ten biggest clonotypes. What this sample's time point label stands for: more than 5 months of natalizumab therapy. The treatment or condition label, read with the paper, signifies: on natalizumab therapy at sampling. This specimen was PBMCs, taken from a patient treated with natalizumab. Receptor source: a human donor with multiple sclerosis.

The chain employs TRBV5-6 and TRBJ1-2; TRBD1 matches at 8 bases. The CDR3 contains 13 residues. Germline CDR1 SGHDT, CDR2 YYEEEE. With V trimmed by 7 bases and J by 8 bases, 10 bases remained unmatched. The CDR3 DNA reads as TGTGCCAGCGGACAGGGACCCTTAGGCGGCTACACCTTC. Translation: CASGQGPLGGYTF. Full variable domain (missing parts from reference TRBV5-6 and TRBJ1-2): DAGVTQSPTHLIKTRGQQVTLRCSPKSGHDTVSWYQQALGQGPQFIFQYYEEEERQRGNFPDRFSGHQFPNYSSELNVNALLLGDSALYLCASGQGPLGGYTFGSGTRLTVV.

This chain uses TRBV5-1 with TRBJ1-3; 9 nucleotides match TRBD1. This CDR3 is built from 16 residues. Trimming took 0 bases from V and 1 from J; bases not matched to a gene: 2. CDR1 SGHRS and CDR2 YFSETQ come from the germline V gene. The CDR3 loop reads CASSLGTGDSGNTIYF. The CDR3 DNA sequence: TGCGCCAGCAGCTTGGGGACAGGGGATTCTGGAAACACCATATATTTT. The full variable domain, its missing parts supplied by reference TRBV5-1 and TRBJ1-3, is KAGVTQTPRYLIKTRGQQVTLSCSPISGHRSVSWYQQTPGQGLQFLFEYFSETQRNKGNFPGRFSGRQFSNSRSEMNVSTLELGDSALYLCASSLGTGDSGNTIYFGEGSWLTVV.

The chain carries TRBV6-5 and TRBJ1-1, with 11 nucleotides matching TRBD1. J was trimmed by 4 bases and V by 6 bases; bases with no gene match: 7. CDR3 length: 15 amino acids. CDR1 MNHEY and CDR2 SVGAGI come from the germline V gene. The CDR3 loop is CASSSIGTGGTEAFF. CDR3 nucleotides: TGTGCCAGCAGCTCGATCGGGACAGGGGGCACTGAAGCTTTCTTT.

The chain links TRBV28 to TRBJ1-5; a weak D match, TRBD1 (6 bases). This CDR3 spans 14 amino acids. Deletions cut 7 bases from V and 2 bases from J, with 12 bases between. Per germline, CDR1 MDHEN and CDR2 SYDVKM. The CDR3 DNA follows: TGTGCCAGCACAGGACAGAACGGCAATCAGCCCCAGCATTTT. The encoded protein is CASTGQNGNQPQHF.

This chain connects TRBV30 to TRBJ2-7, with D unclear. The CDR3 sequence is 14 residues long. Germline lookup yields CDR1 GTSNPN and CDR2 SVGIG (reference sequence). The ends were cut back, 0 bases at V and 1 base at J, with 10 bases in the middle. The DNA for the CDR3 is TGTGCCTGGAGTGTAGGCACCGTGTCCTACGAGCAGTACTTC. It yields the protein CAWSVGTVSYEQYF.

The V and J genes are TRBV7-9 and TRBJ2-7; D not certain. V was cut by 5 bases and J by 1 base, with 9 bases left in between. This CDR3 region has 13 residues. In germline, CDR1 is SEHNR, CDR2 FQNEAQ (reference sequence). The CDR3 reads CASSRTDSYEQYF. CDR3 nucleotides: TGTGCCAGCAGCCGGACGGATTCCTACGAGCAGTACTTC.

The chain combines TRBV12-5 with TRBJ2-7; TRBD2 aligns across 10 bases. The CDR3 covers 16 residues. Germline assignment: CDR1 LGHNT and CDR2 FRNRAP. V was pared by 5 bases and J by 0 bases, with 7 bases of the junction left unmatched. The CDR3 reads CASGTSLAGTSYEQYF. The CDR3, as DNA: TGTGCTAGTGGTACCTCACTAGCGGGGACCTCCTACGAGCAGTACTTC.

V and J are TRBV6-1 and TRBJ1-1; D remains unclear. This CDR3 is built from 13 residues. Germline V gene sequence: CDR1 MNHNS, CDR2 SASEGT. V was shortened by 6 bases and J by 1 base, with 9 bases between the two germline ends. The CDR3 nucleotides are TGTGCCAGCAGAGTGAATTCGAACACTGAAGCTTTCTTT. Translation: CASRVNSNTEAFF.

The chain links TRBV7-2 to TRBJ2-7, with 7 bases lining up with TRBD1. With V trimmed by 7 bases and J by 4 bases, 10 bases remained unmatched. In germline, CDR1 is SGHTA, CDR2 FQGNSA. The CDR3 has 14 amino acids. The chain's CDR3 is CASTLTTGRYEQYF. CDR3 DNA sequence: TGTGCCAGCACCCTAACGACAGGGCGGTACGAGCAGTACTTC.

This chain uses TRBV6-6 with TRBJ1-1, with a possible D match to TRBD1 (6 bases). Germline values: CDR1 MNHNY, CDR2 SVGAGI (reference sequence). V was trimmed by 10 bases and J by 11 bases, leaving 23 bases between them. The CDR3 has 13 amino acids. CDR3 loop: CATKGEPLAGAFF. The CDR3 nucleotides are TGTGCCACCAAGGGGGAACCCTTAGCCGGGGCTTTCTTT.

CDR3 coding DNA: TGCGCCAGCAGCCTAACACCGGGACTAGCCAACGAGCAGTACTTC. It translates to CASSLTPGLANEQYF. The chain is built from TRBV4-1 and TRBJ2-7; 9 bases line up with TRBD2. This CDR3 comprises 15 residues. Germline CDR1 and CDR2: MGHRA and YSYEKL. Trimming cost V 4 bases and J 5 bases; bases outside gene matches: 9.

The chain carries TRBV2 and TRBJ1-5, with no clear D. Trimming shortened V by 6 bases and J by 4 bases, and 16 bases separated the two germline ends. The CDR3 sequence is 15 residues long. The germline V gene encodes CDR1 SNHLY and CDR2 FYNNEI. The CDR3 here is CASRLGPSENQPQHF. The CDR3 nucleotides read TGTGCCAGCAGGCTGGGCCCCTCAGAAAATCAGCCCCAGCATTTT. Combining the CDR3 with reference TRBV2 and TRBJ1-5 gives the whole variable domain EPEVTQTPSHQVTQMGQEVILRCVPISNHLYFYWYRQILGQKVEFLVSFYNNEISEKSEIFDDQFSVERPDGSNFTLKIRSTKLEDSAMYFCASRLGPSENQPQHFGDGTRLSIL.

The rearrangement uses TRBV29-1 and TRBJ2-1; 8 positions agree with TRBD1. V lost 3 bases, J lost 6 bases, and 4 bases stayed unmatched. The CDR3 runs 13 residues. The V gene's germline CDR1 is SQVTM and CDR2 ANQGSEA. The CDR3 loop is CSVEDDRGNEQFF. The CDR3 coding sequence is TGCAGCGTTGAGGACGACAGGGGCAATGAGCAGTTCTTC.

The chain uses TRBV14 and TRBJ2-1; D assignment may be TRBD1 or TRBD2 (7 bases each). The germline CDR1 and CDR2 sequences are SGHDN and FVKESK. V lost 4 bases and J 7 bases, leaving 17 bases between the germline ends. The CDR3 covers 15 residues. In nucleotides, the CDR3 is TGTGCCAGCAGCCTCAGGGGGGGTGAATTGAATGAGCAGTTCTTC. This sequence encodes CASSLRGGELNEQFF.

CDR3: CASSQRQGRVLGHTF. CDR3 in DNA: TGTGCCAGCAGCCAACGACAGGGGAGGGTATTGGGGCACACCTTC. The chain joins TRBV7-2 to TRBJ1-2; the match to TRBD1 covers 8 bases. From germline, CDR1 is SGHTA and CDR2 FQGNSA. The ends lost 5 bases at V and 12 bases at J; junction bases unmatched: 17. The CDR3 consists of 15 residues.